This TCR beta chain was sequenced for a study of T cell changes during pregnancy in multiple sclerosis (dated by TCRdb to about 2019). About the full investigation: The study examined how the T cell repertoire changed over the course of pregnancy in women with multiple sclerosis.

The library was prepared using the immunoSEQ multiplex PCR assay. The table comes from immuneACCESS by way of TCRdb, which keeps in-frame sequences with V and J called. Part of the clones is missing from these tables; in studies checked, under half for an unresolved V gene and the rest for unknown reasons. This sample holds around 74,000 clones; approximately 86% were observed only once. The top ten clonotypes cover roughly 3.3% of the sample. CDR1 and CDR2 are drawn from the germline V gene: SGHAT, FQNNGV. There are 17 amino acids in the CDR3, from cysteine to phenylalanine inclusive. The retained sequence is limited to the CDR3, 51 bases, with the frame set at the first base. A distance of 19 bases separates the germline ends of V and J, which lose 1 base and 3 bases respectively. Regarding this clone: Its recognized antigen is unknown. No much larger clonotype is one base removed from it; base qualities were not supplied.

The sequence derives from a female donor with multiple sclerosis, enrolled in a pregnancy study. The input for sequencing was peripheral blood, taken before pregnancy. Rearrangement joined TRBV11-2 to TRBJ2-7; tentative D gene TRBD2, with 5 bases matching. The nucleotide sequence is TGTGCCAGCAGCTTAGGATCCACTAGAGTTCCCATCTACGAGCAGTACTTC. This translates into CASSLGSTRVPIYEQYF.